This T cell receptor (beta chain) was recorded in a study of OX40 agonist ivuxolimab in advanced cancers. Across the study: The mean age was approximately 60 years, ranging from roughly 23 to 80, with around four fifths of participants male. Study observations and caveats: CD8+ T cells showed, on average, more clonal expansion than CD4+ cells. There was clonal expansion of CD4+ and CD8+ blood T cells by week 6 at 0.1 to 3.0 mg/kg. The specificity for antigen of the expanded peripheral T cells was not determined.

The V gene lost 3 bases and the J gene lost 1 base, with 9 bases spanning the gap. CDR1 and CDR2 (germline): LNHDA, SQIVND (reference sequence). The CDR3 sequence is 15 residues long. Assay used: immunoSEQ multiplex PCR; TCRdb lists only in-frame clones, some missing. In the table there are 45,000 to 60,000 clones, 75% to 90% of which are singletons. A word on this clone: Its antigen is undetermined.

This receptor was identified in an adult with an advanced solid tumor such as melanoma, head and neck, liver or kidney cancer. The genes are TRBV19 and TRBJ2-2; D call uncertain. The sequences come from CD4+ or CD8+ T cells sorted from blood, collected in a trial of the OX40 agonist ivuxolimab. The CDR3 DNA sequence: TGTGCCAGTAGTATGTGGCGTCAGAACACCGGGGAGCTGTTTTTT. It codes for CASSMWRQNTGELFF.